Sequencing of this T cell receptor beta chain was carried out in a study of blood T cell repertoires in COVID-19 (dated by TCRdb to 2019 to 2021). A note on the overall study: Samples covering the acute and convalescent phases of COVID-19 were provided by collaborators in the United States, Italy and Spain. The material from the prospective study consisted of cDNA or gDNA derived from T cells, B-cell-depleted T cells, or PBMCs. Deeply sampled blood TCRbeta repertoires from subjects exposed to, actively infected with, or recovered from COVID-19 were included in the dataset. A freely available public database, intended as a resource for researchers studying the immune response to SARS-CoV-2, is where the repertoires were released. The samples were drawn from two sources: the first 160 participants of the ongoing ImmuneRACE study, and over 950 subjects contributed by 6 global collaborators. Sample metadata almost always included a de-identified subject ID, COVID-19 status, age in years and sex. Where available, HLA class I and class II types were taken from metadata supplied by the sample provider and were not determined by assay-based typing. Study-wide findings and limitations: The amount of clinical and demographic metadata varied by source and participant and was provided uncurated.

TCRbeta CDR3 regions were amplified from genomic DNA by means of the immunoSEQ Assay, a bias-controlled multiplex PCR. In the source study's methods: The number of nucleated cells in each sample was estimated from the amplification of reference gene primers within the assay. To quantify the absolute abundance of each unique TCRbeta CDR3 rearrangement, sequence reads were collapsed and filtered. For each sample, productive Simpson clonality was calculated as the square root of Simpson's diversity index over productive rearrangements. Drawn from immuneACCESS, this table holds only the in-frame rearrangements with V and J called that TCRdb kept. Clones are partly lost; checked studies trace under half to an unresolved V gene and leave the rest unexplained. V, J and clone size derive from that table, while D and trimming were established from the DNA sequence. This sample holds 400,000 to 450,000 clones; approximately 90% were observed only once. Over 10% of the sample comes from the top ten.

A word on this clone: No cognate antigen has been identified for it. Base qualities are missing; no much larger clone stands one base away.

At the junction V is shortened by 7 bases and J by 4 bases, with 5 bases in between. The CDR3 starts with the cysteine, ends with the phenylalanine, and has 11 residues. This entry keeps only the CDR3 DNA: 33 bases, framed from base 1. CDR1 and CDR2 are drawn from the germline V gene: MDHEN, SYDVKM. In Seattle, one collaborating source enrolled patients while the infection was active and tracked those patients longitudinally over the course of disease. The collaborating institutions used their own protocols to collect whole blood in K2EDTA tubes. For TCRbeta analysis, collaborator samples were shipped as frozen whole blood, as isolated PBMCs, or as DNA extracted from either sample type.

Rearrangement joined TRBV28 to TRBJ1-3; the D gene is unclear. This receptor was obtained from a woman between 50 and 59 years old with COVID-19, enrolled during active disease. The material sequenced was peripheral blood. The nucleotides read TGTGCCAGCATTCAGGGAAACACCATATATTTT. The resulting protein is CASIQGNTIYF.